The 27 T cell receptor beta chains in this list originate from one sample, sequenced in a study of blood T cells in healthy people across ages (dated by TCRdb to the mid-2010s). Preparation of the library involved 5' RACE. For sequencing, an Illumina HiSeq 2500 was employed. A second roughly 7 to 11 cycle PCR used a sample-barcoded 5' primer and a J-beta primer mix. TCRdb reprocessing: public reads trimmed at Q25 with fastp, clones called with MiXCR, in-frame beta chains kept. Rows are combined by CDR3 protein, so each entry shows the most common genes and DNA. Across this sample there are about 1,500,000 distinct CDR3 sequences, with 40% to 50% seen only once. The biggest ten clones account for roughly 7.9% of the sample. Sequencing was done on a sample of blood. The origin of the receptors is a woman in her late teens or twenties in good health.

J is TRBJ2-7 and V is TRBV6-5; weak D call: TRBD2 (7 bases). CDR1 and CDR2 (germline): MNHEY, SVGAGI. The CDR3 covers 13 residues. Trimming stripped 9 bases from V and 4 bases from J, with 16 bases between. The chain's CDR3 is CASGRERGYEQYF. In DNA, the CDR3 is TGTGCCAGTGGGCGGGAGAGGGGGTACGAGCAGTACTTC.

The chain uses TRBV7-8 and TRBJ2-6; TRBD1 matches at 7 bases. J was trimmed by 1 base and V by 4 bases; bases with no gene match: 22. Looked up from germline, CDR1 is SGHVS and CDR2 is FQNEAQ. This CDR3 region has 22 residues. CDR3 coding DNA: TGTGCCAGCAGCTCATTCCAGGTGACAGGGCTAACCGCCGGTTCTGGGGCCAACGTCCTGACTTTC. Residues: CASSSFQVTGLTAGSGANVLTF.

The DNA for the CDR3 is TGTGCCAGCAGACGGACCGGGGTTTTTCATGAGCAGTTCTTC. It specifies CASRRTGVFHEQFF. V gene TRBV6-7 combines with J gene TRBJ2-1; possible D gene TRBD2, 5 bases. TRBV6-7 is an open reading frame, and its role is uncertain. The CDR3 consists of 14 residues. The V end lost 6 bases, the J end lost 8 bases, and 17 bases lay between the germline ends.

The genes are TRBV11-2 and TRBJ2-5; 11 nucleotides line up with TRBD2. V gave up 2 bases and J gave up 11 bases; unmatched junction bases: 4. Germline V gives CDR1 SGHAT, CDR2 FQNNGV. The CDR3 consists of 13 residues. As DNA, the CDR3 is TGTGCCAGCAGCTTACCTAGCGGGAGGTTACAGTACTTC. Its protein is CASSLPSGRLQYF.

This clonotype has a handful of counts. V gene TRBV15 combines with J gene TRBJ1-4; no firm D call. This CDR3 contains 12 residues. Trimming pared 1 base from V and 7 bases from J, leaving 4 bases between. CDR1 is LNHNV and CDR2 is YYDKDF in the germline V gene (reference sequence). CDR3 loop: CATSRVSEKLFF. The DNA of the CDR3 is TGTGCCACCAGCAGAGTGAGTGAAAAACTGTTTTTT.

A few counts support this clonotype. The chain joins TRBV20-1 to TRBJ2-7; D ambiguous. Between the trimmed V and J ends, which lost 2 bases and 3 bases, there was a span of 11 bases. CDR1 is DFQATT, CDR2 SNEGSKA, per germline (reference sequence). The CDR3 runs 13 residues. CDR3 sequence: CSARNGPNYEQYF. DNA of the CDR3: TGCAGTGCTAGAAACGGACCTAACTACGAGCAGTACTTC.

This clonotype was seen a handful of times. The chain carries TRBV4-1 and TRBJ1-5, with unresolved D. Trimming pared 6 bases from V and 5 bases from J, leaving 11 bases between. The CDR3 loop spans 13 amino acids. In germline, CDR1 is MGHRA, CDR2 YSYEKL. CDR3 nucleotide sequence: TGCGCCAGCAGTCTTTTCGTCGATCAGCCCCAGCATTTT. This translates into CASSLFVDQPQHF.

The V gene is TRBV10-1, the J gene TRBJ2-1; the D is unclear. V was shortened by 2 bases and J by 0 bases, with 5 bases between the two germline ends. The CDR3 sequence is 14 residues long. Germline CDR1 reads WNHNN; CDR2 reads SYGVQD (reference sequence). CDR3 residues: CASSETNSYNEQFF. The CDR3 DNA is TGCGCCAGCAGTGAGACCAACTCCTACAATGAGCAGTTCTTC.

The V call is TRBV4-1, the J call TRBJ1-1; D is ambiguous. The length of the CDR3 is 15 residues. Germline CDR1 is MGHRA and CDR2 is YSYEKL. V was trimmed by 0 bases and J by 3 bases, leaving 11 bases between them. The CDR3 loop is CASSQDPRPDTEAFF. In nucleotides, the CDR3 is TGCGCCAGCAGCCAAGACCCCAGGCCTGACACTGAAGCTTTCTTT.

The J gene is TRBJ1-6, the V gene TRBV2, with 8 bases matching TRBD1. Per the germline V gene, CDR1 is SNHLY and CDR2 is FYNNEI. After removal of 6 bases from V and 6 bases from J, the junction contained 7 bases not matched to a gene. This CDR3 is 15 amino acids long. This chain's CDR3 is CASRDQGAGNSPLHF. The CDR3 nucleotides are TGTGCCAGCAGGGACCAGGGGGCAGGTAATTCACCCCTCCACTTT.

The sample holds a few counts of this clonotype. The V and J genes are TRBV28 and TRBJ1-1; unclear D gene. Germline V gives CDR1 MDHEN, CDR2 SYDVKM. V was pared by 1 base and J by 3 bases, with 3 bases between. The CDR3 contains 12 residues. The CDR3 spells CASSLSHTEAFF. CDR3 nucleotide sequence: TGTGCCAGCAGTTTATCCCACACTGAAGCTTTCTTT. The full variable domain, with the rest looked up from reference TRBV28 and TRBJ1-1, is DVKVTQSSRYLVKRTGEKVFLECVQDMDHENMFWYRQDPGLGLRLIYFSYDVKMKEKGDIPEGYSVSREKKERFSLILESASTNQTSMYLCASSLSHTEAFFGQGTRLTVV.

For this clonotype: The junction does not match germline at one end; this may be a read error. This chain connects TRBV12-3 or TRBV12-4 to TRBJ1-2; a possible D gene is TRBD1 (5 bases). The CDR3 is 16 amino acids. CDR3 coding DNA: TGTGCCAGCAGTTTATCGGGACCTTTGAGTAACTATGGCTGCACCTTC. It encodes CASSLSGPLSNYGCTF.

This CDR3 reads CASSLSSSLFSEQYF. CDR3 nucleotides: TGTGCCAGCAGCTTGTCTAGCAGTCTTTTCTCCGAGCAGTACTTC. V usage is TRBV5-5 and J usage is TRBJ2-7, with D perhaps matching TRBD2 (5 bases). CDR1 is SGHKS, CDR2 YYEKEE, per germline (reference sequence). The ends were cut back, 1 base at V and 6 bases at J, with 17 bases in the middle. CDR3 length: 15 amino acids.

The chain joins TRBV5-1 to TRBJ1-2; no definite D call. The CDR3 length is 14 residues. With 4 bases removed from V and 3 bases from J, the gap between germline ends came to 13 bases. In germline, CDR1 is SGHRS, CDR2 YFSETQ. The CDR3 DNA follows: TGCGCCAGCAGCAGGACTGATATGGACTATGGCTACACCTTC. Its protein is CASSRTDMDYGYTF.

This clonotype has only a few counts. This chain links TRBV2 with TRBJ2-7; 7 nucleotides agree with TRBD2. J lost 0 bases, V lost 3 bases, and 14 bases had no gene match. This CDR3 has 18 residues. CDR1 and CDR2 from the germline V gene are SNHLY and FYNNEI. The CDR3 is CASSDPLQRGLSSYEQYF. The CDR3 nucleotides read TGTGCCAGCAGTGATCCGCTCCAGCGGGGCCTAAGCTCCTACGAGCAGTACTTC.

J is TRBJ2-7 and V is TRBV10-3; TRBD2 agrees at 8 bases. The junction had 4 bases not matched to a gene; V was cut back by 3 bases and J by 0 bases. The germline V gene encodes CDR1 ENHRY and CDR2 SYGVKD. This CDR3 contains 15 residues. The CDR3 loop is CAISDSTSASYEQYF. In nucleotides, the CDR3 is TGTGCCATCAGTGACTCGACTAGCGCCTCCTACGAGCAGTACTTC.

This chain links TRBV3-1 with TRBJ1-1; D remains ambiguous. The V gene lost 1 base and the J gene lost 11 bases, with 17 bases spanning the gap. Germline loops: CDR1 LGHDT, CDR2 YNNKEL (reference sequence). The CDR3 covers 14 residues. The CDR3 DNA reads TGTGCCAGCAGCCAAGCAAGGCGATCTAACGGGGCTTTCTTT. Encoded protein: CASSQARRSNGAFF. Full variable domain (outside the CDR3, taken from reference TRBV3-1 and TRBJ1-1): DTAVSQTPKYLVTQMGNDKSIKCEQNLGHDTMYWYKQDSKKFLKIMFSYNNKELIINETVPNRFSPKSPDKAHLNLHINSLELGDSAVYFCASSQARRSNGAFFGQGTRLTVV.

Ten or more counts support this clonotype. A junction boundary mismatches the germline segment, possibly from a read error. The chain recombines TRBV11-2 with TRBJ1-5; 8 bases line up with TRBD1. The CDR3 is made up of 15 amino acids. Germline V gives CDR1 SGHAT, CDR2 FQNNGV. The CDR3 nucleotides read TGCGCCAGCAGCCCGGACAGGGCAAGCAATCAGCCCCAGCATTTT. Its protein product is CASSPDRASNQPQHF.

This clonotype has a count of ten or more. The gene calls are TRBV20-1 and TRBJ2-3; D might be TRBD2 (5 bases). V was clipped by 0 bases and J by 3 bases, with 16 bases between them. This CDR3 region has 16 residues. The germline V gene has CDR1 DFQATT and CDR2 SNEGSKA (reference sequence). For the CDR3, the DNA is TGCAGTGCTAGAGATGACCTTGACCGAGGGACAGATACGCAGTATTTT. As protein: CSARDDLDRGTDTQYF.

This clonotype was picked up a small number of times. The V call is TRBV12-3 or TRBV12-4, the J call TRBJ2-1; 7 bases align to TRBD1. The CDR3 covers 13 residues. The V segment lost 8 bases and the J segment 7 bases; nucleotides outside the gene matches: 8. In DNA, the CDR3 is TGTGCCAGCCGACCCGGGACAGAGAATGAGCAGTTCTTC. Translated: CASRPGTENEQFF.

This clonotype has just a few counts. The rearrangement joins TRBV5-1 to TRBJ2-5; 8 nucleotides align to TRBD2. This CDR3 spans 15 amino acids. V lost 6 bases, J lost 0 bases, and 7 bases stayed unmatched. From germline, CDR1 is SGHRS and CDR2 YFSETQ. CDR3 sequence: CASIATSANQETQYF. The DNA for the CDR3 is TGCGCCAGCATCGCGACTAGCGCAAACCAAGAGACCCAGTACTTC.

The CDR3 nucleotides read TGTGCCAGCAAAGGGGCAAGCTACGAGCAGTACTTC. Amino acids: CASKGASYEQYF. The chain joins TRBV28 to TRBJ2-7; D is perhaps TRBD1 (5 bases). V dropped 7 bases and J dropped 3 bases, with 10 bases sitting between them. Germline V gives CDR1 MDHEN, CDR2 SYDVKM. There are 12 residues in the CDR3.

This clonotype has just a few counts. The V and J genes are TRBV28 and TRBJ2-2, with D maybe TRBD1 (6 bases). Trimming cost V 11 bases and J 2 bases, with 12 bases left between them. The CDR3 runs to 13 residues. Per the germline V gene, CDR1 is MDHEN and CDR2 is SYDVKM. The CDR3 is CASAQGNTGELFF. The CDR3 DNA reads TGTGCCTCAGCACAGGGAAACACCGGGGAGCTGTTTTTT. Looking up the rest from reference TRBV28 and TRBJ2-2 gives the full variable domain: DVKVTQSSRYLVKRTGEKVFLECVQDMDHENMFWYRQDPGLGLRLIYFSYDVKMKEKGDIPEGYSVSREKKERFSLILESASTNQTSMYLCASAQGNTGELFFGEGSRLTVL.

The chain uses TRBV20-1 and TRBJ2-5, with D tentatively TRBD2 (6 bases). The V end lost 5 bases, the J end lost 4 bases, and 17 bases lay between the germline ends. Germline lookup yields CDR1 DFQATT and CDR2 SNEGSKA (reference sequence). This CDR3 has 14 amino acids. The CDR3 spells CSASQTSRIETQYF. In DNA, the CDR3 is TGCAGTGCTTCCCAGACTAGTCGGATAGAGACCCAGTACTTC.

This clonotype was detected a few times. This chain uses TRBV11-2 with TRBJ2-3, with 12 bases fitting TRBD2. Germline V gene lookup returns CDR1 SGHAT and CDR2 FQNNGV. The CDR3 has 17 residues. V was clipped by 5 bases and J by 2 bases; unmatched bases: 8. DNA for the CDR3: TGTGCCAGCAGCCCGCGGACTAGCGGGACCCACACAGATACGCAGTATTTT. Its protein product is CASSPRTSGTHTDTQYF. The variable domain in full, completed from reference TRBV11-2 and TRBJ2-3, reads EAGVAQSPRYKIIEKRQSVAFWCNPISGHATLYWYQQILGQGPKLLIQFQNNGVVDDSQLPKDRFSAERLKGVDSTLKIQPAKLEDSAVYLCASSPRTSGTHTDTQYFGPGTRLTVL.

As regards this clonotype: A read error is likely here: a far larger clone is one base away. V usage is TRBV29-1 and J usage is TRBJ2-3; 8 bases are shared with TRBD2. There are 10 residues in the CDR3. Germline CDR1 SQVTM, CDR2 ANQGSEA. CDR3 protein: CSAGGDTKYF. DNA of the CDR3: TGCAGCGCCGGGGGGGATACGAAGTATTTT.

This sequence joins TRBV20-1 and TRBJ2-3; D unclear. This CDR3 region has 14 residues. With 5 bases removed from V and 0 bases from J, the gap between germline ends came to 12 bases. Germline assignment: CDR1 DFQATT and CDR2 SNEGSKA (reference sequence). As DNA, the CDR3 is TGCAGTGCTCCACCTAGGCCTAGCACAGATACGCAGTATTTT. Its protein product is CSAPPRPSTDTQYF.